The T cell receptor beta chain under discussion was sequenced for a study of blood T cells in healthy people across ages. In the study overall: Per two T cells, template switching captured roughly one barcoded beta molecule.

Regarding this clonotype: Its specificity is unknown.

The authors ran a second PCR of about 7 to 11 cycles using a sample-barcoded 5' primer and a J-beta primer mix. From the 5' RACE reads, TCRdb called clonotypes with MiXCR, one entry per CDR3 protein. The sample has 700,000 or so distinct CDR3 sequences, about 20% seen once. Study-wide findings and caveats: Nothing was known about donor CMV status, and this possibly confounded expanded clonotype changes.

The sample consisted of blood. This sequence was found in a man between 70 and 80 years old in good health.

CDR3 nucleotides: TGTGCCAGCACCAAGGCCCGACTAGCGGGAGAGGGAGGCACAGATACGCAGTATTTT. Encoded protein: CASTKARLAGEGGTDTQYF. The chain joins TRBV9 to TRBJ2-3; TRBD2 agrees at 12 bases. The CDR3 is made up of 19 amino acids. Unmatched junction bases numbered 15, after V lost 6 bases and J lost 1 base. CDR1 and CDR2 from the germline V gene are SGDLS and YYNGEE.